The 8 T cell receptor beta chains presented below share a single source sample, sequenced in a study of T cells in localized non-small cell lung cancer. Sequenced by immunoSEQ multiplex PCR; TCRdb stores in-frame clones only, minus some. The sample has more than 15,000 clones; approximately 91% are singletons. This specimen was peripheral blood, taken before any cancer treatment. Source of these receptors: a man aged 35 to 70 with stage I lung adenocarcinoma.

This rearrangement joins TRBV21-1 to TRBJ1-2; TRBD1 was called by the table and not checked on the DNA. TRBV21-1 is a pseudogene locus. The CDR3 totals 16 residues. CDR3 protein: CASSRAGQGASYGYTF. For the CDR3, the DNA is TGTGCCAGCAGCCGTGCGGGACAGGGGGCCAGCTATGGCTACACCTTC.

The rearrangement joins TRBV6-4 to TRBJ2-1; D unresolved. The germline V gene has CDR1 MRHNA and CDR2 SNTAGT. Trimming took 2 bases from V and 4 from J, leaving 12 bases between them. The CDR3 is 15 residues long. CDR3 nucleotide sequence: TGTGCCAGCAGTGACGGCGGAAACTCATACAATGAGCAGTTCTTC. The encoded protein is CASSDGGNSYNEQFF.

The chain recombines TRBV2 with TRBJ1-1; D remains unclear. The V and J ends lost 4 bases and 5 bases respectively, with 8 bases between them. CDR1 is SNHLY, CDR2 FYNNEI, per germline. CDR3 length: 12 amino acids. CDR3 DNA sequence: TGTGCCAGCAGTGTGGAAGGGACTGAAGCTTTCTTT. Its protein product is CASSVEGTEAFF.

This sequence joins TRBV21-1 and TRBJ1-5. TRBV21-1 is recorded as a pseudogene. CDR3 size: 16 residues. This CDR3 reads CASSKRGEEPNQPQHF. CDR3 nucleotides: TGTGCCAGCAGCAAGAGGGGCGAGGAACCCAATCAGCCCCAGCATTTT.

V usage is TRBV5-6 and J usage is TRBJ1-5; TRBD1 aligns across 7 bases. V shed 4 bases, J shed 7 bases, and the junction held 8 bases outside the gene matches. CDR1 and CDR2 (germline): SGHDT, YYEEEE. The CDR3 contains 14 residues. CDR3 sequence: CASSRRQGWQPQHF. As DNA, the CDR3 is TGTGCCAGCAGCCGTCGACAGGGCTGGCAGCCCCAGCATTTT.

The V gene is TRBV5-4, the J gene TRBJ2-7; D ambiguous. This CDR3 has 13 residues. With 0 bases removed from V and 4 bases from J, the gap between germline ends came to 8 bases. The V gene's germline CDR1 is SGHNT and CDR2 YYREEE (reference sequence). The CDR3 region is CASSLGSSYEQYF. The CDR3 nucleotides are TGTGCCAGCAGCTTGGGGTCCTCATACGAGCAGTACTTC.

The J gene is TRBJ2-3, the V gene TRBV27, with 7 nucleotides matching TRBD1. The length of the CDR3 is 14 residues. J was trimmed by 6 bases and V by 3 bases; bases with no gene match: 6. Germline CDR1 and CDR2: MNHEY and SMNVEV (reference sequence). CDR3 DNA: TGTGCCAGCAGTTTGGCGGACAGGTCGGATACGCAGTATTTT. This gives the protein CASSLADRSDTQYF.

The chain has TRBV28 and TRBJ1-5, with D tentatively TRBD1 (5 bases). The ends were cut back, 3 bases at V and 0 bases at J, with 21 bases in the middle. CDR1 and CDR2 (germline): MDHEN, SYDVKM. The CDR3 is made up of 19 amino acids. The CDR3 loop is CASSFGGPEGRISNQPQHF. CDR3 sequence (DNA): TGTGCCAGCAGTTTTGGGGGTCCCGAGGGGCGTATTAGCAATCAGCCCCAGCATTTT.